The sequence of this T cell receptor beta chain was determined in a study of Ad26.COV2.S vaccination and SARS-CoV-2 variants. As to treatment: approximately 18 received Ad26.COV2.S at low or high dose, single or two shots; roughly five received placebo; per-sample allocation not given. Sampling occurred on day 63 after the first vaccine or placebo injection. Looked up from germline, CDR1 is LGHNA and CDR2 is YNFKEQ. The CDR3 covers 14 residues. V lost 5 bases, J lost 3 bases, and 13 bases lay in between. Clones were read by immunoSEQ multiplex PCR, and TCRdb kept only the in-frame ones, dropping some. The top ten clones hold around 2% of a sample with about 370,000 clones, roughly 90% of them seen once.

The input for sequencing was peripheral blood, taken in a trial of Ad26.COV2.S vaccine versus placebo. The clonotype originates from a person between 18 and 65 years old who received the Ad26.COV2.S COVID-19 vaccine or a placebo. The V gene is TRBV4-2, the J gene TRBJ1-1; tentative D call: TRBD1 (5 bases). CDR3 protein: CASSTPGRHTEAFF. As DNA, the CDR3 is TGTGCCAGCAGCACTCCGGGACGGCACACTGAAGCTTTCTTT.